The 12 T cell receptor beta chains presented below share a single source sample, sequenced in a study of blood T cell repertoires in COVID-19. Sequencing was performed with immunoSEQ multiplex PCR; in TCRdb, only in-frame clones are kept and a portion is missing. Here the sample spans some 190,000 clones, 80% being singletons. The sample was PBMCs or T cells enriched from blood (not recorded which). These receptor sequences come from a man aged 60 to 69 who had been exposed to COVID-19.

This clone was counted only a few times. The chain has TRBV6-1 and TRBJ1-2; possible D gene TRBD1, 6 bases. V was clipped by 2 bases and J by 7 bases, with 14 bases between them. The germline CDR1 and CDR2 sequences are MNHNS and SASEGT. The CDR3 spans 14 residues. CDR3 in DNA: TGTGCCAGCAGTGAATCTGTAGGGGGTGGTGGCTACACCTTC. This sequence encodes CASSESVGGGGYTF.

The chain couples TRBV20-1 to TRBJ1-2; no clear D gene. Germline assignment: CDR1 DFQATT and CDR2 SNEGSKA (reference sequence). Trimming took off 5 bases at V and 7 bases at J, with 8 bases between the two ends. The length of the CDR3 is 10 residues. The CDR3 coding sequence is TGCAGTGCTCAGAGAGGTGGCTACACCTTC. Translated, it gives CSAQRGGYTF.

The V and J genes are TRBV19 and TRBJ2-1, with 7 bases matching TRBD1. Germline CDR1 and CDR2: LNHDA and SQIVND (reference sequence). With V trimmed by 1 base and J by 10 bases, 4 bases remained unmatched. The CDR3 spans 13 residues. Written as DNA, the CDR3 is TGTGCCAGTAGTATAGGAAGGGGGCTAGAGCAGTTCTTC. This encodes CASSIGRGLEQFF.

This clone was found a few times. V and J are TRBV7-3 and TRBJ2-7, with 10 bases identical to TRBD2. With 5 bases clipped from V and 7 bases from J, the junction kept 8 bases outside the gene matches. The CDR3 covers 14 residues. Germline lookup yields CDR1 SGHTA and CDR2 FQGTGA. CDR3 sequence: CASSKAGGPSEQYF. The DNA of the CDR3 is TGTGCCAGCAGCAAAGCGGGAGGGCCGAGTGAGCAGTACTTC.

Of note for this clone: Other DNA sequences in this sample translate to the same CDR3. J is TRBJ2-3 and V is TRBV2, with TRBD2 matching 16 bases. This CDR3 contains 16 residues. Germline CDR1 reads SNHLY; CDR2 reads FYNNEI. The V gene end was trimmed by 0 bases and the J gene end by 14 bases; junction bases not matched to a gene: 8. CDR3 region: CASSEAGTSGRGGVYF. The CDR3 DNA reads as TGTGCCAGCAGTGAAGCGGGGACTAGCGGGAGGGGGGGGGTGTATTTT.

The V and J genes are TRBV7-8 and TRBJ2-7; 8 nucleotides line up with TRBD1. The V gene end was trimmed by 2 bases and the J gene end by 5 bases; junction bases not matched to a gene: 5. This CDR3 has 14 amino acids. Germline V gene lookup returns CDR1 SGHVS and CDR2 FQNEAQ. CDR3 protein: CASSLRTGNDEQYF. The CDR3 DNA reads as TGTGCCAGCAGCTTACGGACAGGGAACGACGAGCAGTACTTC.

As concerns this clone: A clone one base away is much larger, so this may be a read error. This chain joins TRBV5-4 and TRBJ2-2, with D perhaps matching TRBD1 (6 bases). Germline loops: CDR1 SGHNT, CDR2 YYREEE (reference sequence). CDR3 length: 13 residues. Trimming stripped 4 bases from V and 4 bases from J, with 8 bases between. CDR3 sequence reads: CASSRDITGELFF. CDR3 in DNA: TGTGCCAGCAGCCGGGACATCACCGGGGAGCTGTTTTTT.

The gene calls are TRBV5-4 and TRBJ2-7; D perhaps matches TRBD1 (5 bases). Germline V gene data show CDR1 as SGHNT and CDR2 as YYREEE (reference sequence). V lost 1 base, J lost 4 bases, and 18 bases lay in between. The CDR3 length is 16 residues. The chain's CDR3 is CASSLLGVPGAYEQYF. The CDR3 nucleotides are TGTGCCAGCAGCTTGTTAGGGGTCCCCGGTGCTTACGAGCAGTACTTC. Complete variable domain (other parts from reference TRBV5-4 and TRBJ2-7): ETGVTQSPTHLIKTRGQQVTLRCSSQSGHNTVSWYQQALGQGPQFIFQYYREEENGRGNFPPRFSGLQFPNYSSELNVNALELDDSALYLCASSLLGVPGAYEQYFGPGTRLTVT.

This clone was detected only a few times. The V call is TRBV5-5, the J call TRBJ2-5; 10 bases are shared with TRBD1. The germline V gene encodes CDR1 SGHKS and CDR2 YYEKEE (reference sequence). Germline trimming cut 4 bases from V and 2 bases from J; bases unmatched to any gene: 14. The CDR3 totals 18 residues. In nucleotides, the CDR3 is TGTGCCAGCAGCCCCACACAACGACAGGGGGCCTCTCAAGAGACCCAGTACTTC. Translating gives CASSPTQRQGASQETQYF. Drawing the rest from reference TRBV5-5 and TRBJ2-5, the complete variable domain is DAGVTQSPTHLIKTRGQQVTLRCSPISGHKSVSWYQQVLGQGPQFIFQYYEKEERGRGNFPDRFSARQFPNYSSELNVNALLLGDSALYLCASSPTQRQGASQETQYFGPGTRLLVL.

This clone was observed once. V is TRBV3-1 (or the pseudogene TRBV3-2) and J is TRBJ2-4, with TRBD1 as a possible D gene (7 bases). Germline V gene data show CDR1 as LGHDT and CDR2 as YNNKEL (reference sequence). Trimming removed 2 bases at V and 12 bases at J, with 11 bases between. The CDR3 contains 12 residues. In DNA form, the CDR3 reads TGTGCCAGCAGCCAAAGACAGGGAGGTCAGTACTTC. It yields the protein CASSQRQGGQYF.

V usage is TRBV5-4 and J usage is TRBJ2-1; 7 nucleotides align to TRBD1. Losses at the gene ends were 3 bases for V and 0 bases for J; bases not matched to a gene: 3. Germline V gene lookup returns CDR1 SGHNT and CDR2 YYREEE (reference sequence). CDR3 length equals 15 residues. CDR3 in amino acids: CASSSRDSSYNEQFF. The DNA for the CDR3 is TGTGCCAGCAGCTCAAGGGACAGCTCCTACAATGAGCAGTTCTTC.

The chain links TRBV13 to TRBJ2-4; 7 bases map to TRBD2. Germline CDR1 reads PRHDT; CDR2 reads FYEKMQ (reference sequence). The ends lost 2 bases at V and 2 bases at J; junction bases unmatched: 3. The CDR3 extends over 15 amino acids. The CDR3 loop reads CASSLLGGTKNIQYF. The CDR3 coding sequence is TGTGCCAGCAGCTTATTGGGGGGGACCAAAAACATTCAGTACTTC.